This T cell receptor beta chain was observed in a study of T cell responses to AZD1222 COVID-19 vaccine. Whole-study context: Whether given at about 4 or about 12 weeks, second doses were pooled. Study-level results: Spike-specific TCR breadth and depth rose after two AZD1222 doses.

Germline CDR1 and CDR2: SGHTA and FQGNSA. The V and J ends lost 4 bases and 4 bases, in that order; junction bases with no gene match: 12. The CDR3 consists of 16 residues. Comments on this clone: The antigen is not known.

The repertoire was sequenced with immunoSEQ multiplex PCR; TCRdb's copy has only in-frame clones and lacks some. Of some 150,000 clones detected, around 90% appear once; the ten largest clones hold approximately 3.4%. The chain carries TRBV7-2 and TRBJ2-7; 8 bases map to TRBD2. The specimen comprised peripheral blood, sampled on day 0 of AZD1222 vaccination. The TCR sequence derives from an adult in good health. The CDR3 DNA reads as TGTGCCAGCAGCTCCTATAGCGGGATTCCGGTTTACGAGCAGTACTTC. Translating gives CASSSYSGIPVYEQYF.